These 32 T cell receptor beta chains were sequenced from one sample in a study of blood T cell repertoires in COVID-19. Profiling relied on immunoSEQ multiplex PCR, and the TCRdb table lists in-frame clones only, not all of them. The table has around 250,000 clones, around 90% seen once. The specimen was PBMCs or T cells enriched from blood (not recorded which). The receptors were gathered from a man in his forties who had been exposed to COVID-19.

CDR3 in DNA: TGTGCCAGCAGTCTATTAGGGGGCTCGGGCTCCTACGAGCAGTACTTC. Protein sequence: CASSLLGGSGSYEQYF. The V call is TRBV28, the J call TRBJ2-7; 7 bases agree with TRBD1. Per germline, CDR1 MDHEN and CDR2 SYDVKM. The V gene end was trimmed by 5 bases and the J gene end by 0 bases; junction bases not matched to a gene: 10. CDR3 size: 16 residues. Full variable domain (rest looked up from reference TRBV28 and TRBJ2-7): DVKVTQSSRYLVKRTGEKVFLECVQDMDHENMFWYRQDPGLGLRLIYFSYDVKMKEKGDIPEGYSVSREKKERFSLILESASTNQTSMYLCASSLLGGSGSYEQYFGPGTRLTVT.

The rearrangement links TRBV7-2 to TRBJ2-1; D is ambiguous. The CDR3 sequence is 15 residues long. V lost 6 bases and J lost 0, with 12 bases in between. Per germline, CDR1 SGHTA and CDR2 FQGNSA. CDR3 protein: CASSPKSSSYNEQFF. The CDR3 DNA follows: TGTGCCAGCAGTCCTAAGTCGAGCTCCTACAATGAGCAGTTCTTC.

V usage is TRBV4-1 and J usage is TRBJ1-1; 9 bases align to TRBD1. CDR1 MGHRA and CDR2 YSYEKL come from the germline V gene. V gave up 2 bases and J gave up 5 bases; unmatched junction bases: 9. This CDR3 contains 16 residues. DNA for the CDR3: TGCGCCAGCAGCCAACTACGGGGACAGGGAAAAACTGAAGCTTTCTTT. Translation gives CASSQLRGQGKTEAFF.

The genes are TRBV5-1 and TRBJ2-3, with D tentatively TRBD2 (6 bases). Between the trimmed V and J ends, which lost 1 base and 2 bases, there was a span of 8 bases. Germline V gene data show CDR1 as SGHRS and CDR2 as YFSETQ. The CDR3 sequence is 14 residues long. CDR3 protein: CASSLREVTDTQYF. DNA for the CDR3: TGCGCCAGCAGCTTGAGGGAGGTCACAGATACGCAGTATTTT.

The chain is built from TRBV12-3 or TRBV12-4 and TRBJ1-2; no reliable D call. V was clipped by 8 bases and J by 6 bases, with 13 bases between them. There are 12 residues in the CDR3. The CDR3 protein is CASATERDGYTF. CDR3 bases: TGTGCCAGCGCGACCGAGAGGGATGGCTACACCTTC.

The chain carries TRBV5-5 and TRBJ2-7; TRBD1 agrees at 9 bases. Trimming removed 1 base from V and 1 base from J; junction bases left unmatched: 15. Germline V lookup: CDR1 SGHKS, CDR2 YYEKEE (reference sequence). The CDR3 runs 19 residues. The CDR3 nucleotides are TGTGCCAGCAGCTTGAACAATTTGGGACAGGGATTGAAATCCTACGAGCAGTACTTC. This gives the protein CASSLNNLGQGLKSYEQYF.

V gene TRBV27 combines with J gene TRBJ2-3; a weak D match, TRBD2 (5 bases). V lost 6 bases and J lost 1, with 8 bases in between. The CDR3 extends over 13 amino acids. Per germline, CDR1 MNHEY and CDR2 SMNVEV (reference sequence). CDR3 in amino acids: CASRRGGTDTQYF. CDR3 DNA: TGTGCCAGCAGACGGGGTGGCACAGATACGCAGTATTTT.

This chain joins TRBV28 and TRBJ2-2; possibly TRBD1 for D (6 bases). The CDR3 sequence is 15 residues long. V was pared by 2 bases and J by 7 bases, with 14 bases between. Germline V gives CDR1 MDHEN, CDR2 SYDVKM. The DNA for the CDR3 is TGTGCCAGCAGTTTAAAAGTCACAGGGAACGGGGAGCTGTTTTTT. Translating it yields CASSLKVTGNGELFF.

The V gene is TRBV10-2, the J gene TRBJ1-6; unclear D gene. V lost 9 bases, J lost 10 bases, and 10 bases lay in between. This CDR3 is 11 amino acids long. Germline-derived CDR1 and CDR2 are WSHSY and SAAADI. The CDR3 sequence is CARPTGSPLHF. The CDR3 DNA follows: TGCGCCAGACCGACTGGATCACCCCTCCACTTT.

The chain is built from TRBV12-3 or TRBV12-4 and TRBJ2-7; 8 bases agree with TRBD1. The CDR3 is made up of 13 amino acids. Losses at the gene ends were 6 bases for V and 2 bases for J; bases not matched to a gene: 3. CDR3 amino acids: CASSTTGAYEQYF. The CDR3 DNA follows: TGTGCCAGCAGCACGACAGGGGCCTACGAGCAGTACTTC.

This clone was observed once. This sequence joins TRBV6-5 and TRBJ1-2; D call uncertain. The V gene's germline CDR1 is MNHEY and CDR2 SVGAGI. The length of the CDR3 is 15 residues. Deletions cut 7 bases from V and 0 bases from J, with 15 bases between. The CDR3 spells CASMSRETANYGYTF. In DNA form, the CDR3 reads TGTGCCAGCATGTCGAGGGAGACTGCTAACTATGGCTACACCTTC.

The rearrangement joins TRBV10-3 to TRBJ1-2; D possibly corresponds to TRBD1 (5 bases). The germline V gene encodes CDR1 ENHRY and CDR2 SYGVKD. The ends were cut back, 7 bases at V and 8 bases at J, with 11 bases in the middle. The CDR3 loop spans 11 amino acids. CDR3 sequence (DNA): TGTGCCATCAACGACCCAGGGGGCTACACCTTC. Translated: CAINDPGGYTF.

This rearrangement joins TRBV10-3 to TRBJ2-2; tentatively, D is TRBD2 (5 bases). There are 14 residues in the CDR3. Germline V CDR1 and CDR2: ENHRY, SYGVKD. Trimming took 2 bases from V and 1 from J, leaving 5 bases between them. CDR3 in amino acids: CAISEEGNTGELFF. The CDR3 bases are TGTGCCATCAGTGAGGAGGGGAACACCGGGGAGCTGTTTTTT.

This chain uses TRBV19 with TRBJ2-1; unclear D gene. Germline V CDR1 and CDR2: LNHDA, SQIVND (reference sequence). Trimming pared 1 base from V and 0 bases from J, leaving 4 bases between. The CDR3 is 14 amino acids. The CDR3: CASSIVSSYNEQFF. The CDR3, as DNA: TGTGCCAGTAGTATAGTATCCTCCTACAATGAGCAGTTCTTC.

This chain joins TRBV5-8 and TRBJ2-7; tentative D call: TRBD1 (5 bases). Germline V lookup: CDR1 SGHTS, CDR2 YDEGEE. This CDR3 contains 17 residues. V was trimmed by 3 bases and J by 0 bases, leaving 19 bases between them. CDR3 residues: CASSSFGARIPSYEQYF. Written as DNA, the CDR3 is TGTGCCAGCAGCTCCTTTGGGGCCCGAATCCCCTCCTACGAGCAGTACTTC.

The J gene is TRBJ2-3, the V gene TRBV6-4, with D unresolved. Germline V gives CDR1 MRHNA, CDR2 SNTAGT. CDR3 length: 15 residues. With 2 bases removed from V and 2 bases from J, the gap between germline ends came to 11 bases. DNA of the CDR3: TGTGCCAGCAGTGACCAAGGAGTTCCCACAGATACGCAGTATTTT. Protein: CASSDQGVPTDTQYF.

This chain uses TRBV15 with TRBJ1-3, with D possibly being TRBD1 (5 bases). Germline CDR1 LNHNV, CDR2 YYDKDF (reference sequence). This CDR3 has 17 residues. Deletions cut 1 base from V and 3 bases from J, with 16 bases between. In DNA, the CDR3 is TGTGCCACCAGCAGAGTAGGGACTCCTTCGGGTGGAAACACCATATATTTT. Translation gives CATSRVGTPSGGNTIYF.

This clone was recorded only once. V gene TRBV2 combines with J gene TRBJ1-5; D remains unclear. Germline values: CDR1 SNHLY, CDR2 FYNNEI. The ends were cut back, 5 bases at V and 0 bases at J, with 20 bases in the middle. This CDR3 contains 18 residues. The CDR3 nucleotides read TGTGCCAGCAGTAGGTTGGACTATTGGGAGTATAGCAATCAGCCCCAGCATTTT. As protein: CASSRLDYWEYSNQPQHF.

The rearrangement links TRBV4-3 to TRBJ1-5, with D possibly TRBD1 on 6 matching bases. The CDR3 runs to 15 residues. Germline V gives CDR1 LGHNA, CDR2 YSLEER. Trimming cost V 0 bases and J 10 bases, with 16 bases left between them. The CDR3 spells CASSQDGQGSEPQHF. The DNA for the CDR3 is TGCGCCAGCAGCCAAGACGGGCAGGGGAGTGAACCCCAGCATTTT.

This clone was observed a single time. The V gene is TRBV30, the J gene TRBJ1-1; TRBD1 matches at 10 bases. J was trimmed by 4 bases and V by 2 bases; bases with no gene match: 4. Germline loops: CDR1 GTSNPN, CDR2 SVGIG (reference sequence). The CDR3 has 14 amino acids. CDR3 residues: CAWSTGQGITEAFF. The CDR3 bases are TGTGCCTGGAGTACGGGACAGGGGATCACTGAAGCTTTCTTT.

The rearrangement joins TRBV5-6 to TRBJ2-7; 7 bases map to TRBD1. The CDR3 covers 15 residues. The V gene end was trimmed by 5 bases and the J gene end by 0 bases; junction bases not matched to a gene: 8. CDR1 and CDR2 (germline): SGHDT, YYEEEE. CDR3 amino acids: CASSKGQESSYEQYF. In DNA form, the CDR3 reads TGTGCCAGCAGTAAAGGACAGGAGAGCTCCTACGAGCAGTACTTC.

The V gene is TRBV27, the J gene TRBJ1-2; 7 nucleotides line up with TRBD1. V trimming: 7 bases; J trimming: 5 bases; junction bases outside the gene matches: 13. The CDR3 contains 15 residues. The germline V gene has CDR1 MNHEY and CDR2 SMNVEV (reference sequence). CDR3 sequence reads: CASTLRQGGFYGYTF. Here the CDR3 DNA reads TGTGCCAGCACCCTTCGACAGGGAGGTTTTTATGGCTACACCTTC.

This chain uses TRBV7-2 with TRBJ1-1; D ambiguous. The CDR3 extends over 11 amino acids. Germline V CDR1 and CDR2: SGHTA, FQGNSA. V was shortened by 5 bases and J by 6 bases, with 7 bases between the two germline ends. CDR3 sequence reads: CASSQAPEAFF. In DNA form, the CDR3 reads TGTGCCAGCAGCCAGGCCCCTGAAGCTTTCTTT.

V usage is TRBV19 and J usage is TRBJ1-5, with TRBD1 matching over 9 bases. The CDR3 runs to 16 residues. Germline CDR1 reads LNHDA; CDR2 reads SQIVND (reference sequence). V gave up 4 bases and J gave up 2 bases; unmatched junction bases: 6. Here the CDR3 reads CASSTWTGVGNQPQHF. The CDR3, as DNA: TGTGCCAGTAGTACCTGGACAGGGGTTGGCAATCAGCCCCAGCATTTT. The whole variable domain, filled in from reference TRBV19 and TRBJ1-5, reads DGGITQSPKYLFRKEGQNVTLSCEQNLNHDAMYWYRQDPGQGLRLIYYSQIVNDFQKGDIAEGYSVSREKKESFPLTVTSAQKNPTAFYLCASSTWTGVGNQPQHFGDGTRLSIL.

The rearrangement joins TRBV30 to TRBJ2-2; D is uncertain. The CDR3 loop spans 13 amino acids. Germline V gene sequence: CDR1 GTSNPN, CDR2 SVGIG (reference sequence). V lost 3 bases, J lost 0 bases, and 5 bases lay in between. This CDR3 is CAWRNSNTGELFF. The CDR3 coding sequence is TGTGCCTGGAGGAACTCGAACACCGGGGAGCTGTTTTTT.

V usage is TRBV27 and J usage is TRBJ2-7, with 13 bases identical to TRBD2. The J segment lost 2 bases and the V segment lost 6 bases, leaving 4 bases of the junction unmatched. This CDR3 comprises 15 residues. Per the germline V gene, CDR1 is MNHEY and CDR2 is SMNVEV (reference sequence). This chain's CDR3 is CASSLGTSGAYEQYF. The DNA of the CDR3 is TGTGCCAGCAGCCTAGGGACTAGCGGGGCCTACGAGCAGTACTTC.

This sequence joins TRBV5-1 and TRBJ1-1; D is unresolved. The CDR3 length is 13 residues. Between the trimmed V and J ends, which lost 0 bases and 8 bases, there was a span of 11 bases. Germline CDR1 is SGHRS and CDR2 is YFSETQ. DNA of the CDR3: TGCGCCAGCAGCTTGGAAGTCCGTCGGGAAGCTTTCTTT. Protein sequence: CASSLEVRREAFF.

The chain has TRBV28 and TRBJ1-5; D is possibly TRBD1 (5 bases). The CDR3 consists of 14 residues. The germline V gene encodes CDR1 MDHEN and CDR2 SYDVKM. Trimming pared 4 bases from V and 4 bases from J, leaving 11 bases between. The chain's CDR3 is CASSSPTANQPQHF. The CDR3 nucleotides are TGTGCCAGCAGTTCCCCGACAGCGAATCAGCCCCAGCATTTT. Variable domain in full (rest from reference TRBV28 and TRBJ1-5): DVKVTQSSRYLVKRTGEKVFLECVQDMDHENMFWYRQDPGLGLRLIYFSYDVKMKEKGDIPEGYSVSREKKERFSLILESASTNQTSMYLCASSSPTANQPQHFGDGTRLSIL.

The chain has TRBV30 and TRBJ2-7; D call uncertain. Looked up from germline, CDR1 is GTSNPN and CDR2 is SVGIG (reference sequence). The CDR3 sequence is 12 residues long. V lost 1 base and J 4 bases, leaving 8 bases between the germline ends. The CDR3, as DNA: TGTGCCTGGAGTGACAATACGTACGAGCAGTACTTC. Protein: CAWSDNTYEQYF.

The CDR3 region is CASSQDVASGGREQYF. The CDR3 coding sequence is TGTGCCAGCAGCCAAGATGTGGCTAGCGGGGGGCGGGAGCAGTACTTC. V and J are TRBV3-1 (or the pseudogene TRBV3-2) and TRBJ2-7; TRBD2 aligns across 11 bases. Germline CDR1 LGHDT, CDR2 YNNKEL (reference sequence). V dropped 0 bases and J dropped 7; count of bases not matched to a gene: 8. This CDR3 spans 16 amino acids.

The V call is TRBV18, the J call TRBJ1-4; 8 bases line up with TRBD1. After removal of 3 bases from V and 8 bases from J, the junction contained 11 bases not matched to a gene. Germline V lookup: CDR1 KGHSH, CDR2 LQKENI. This CDR3 contains 16 residues. CDR3 residues: CASSPRQGKMSEKLFF. In DNA, the CDR3 is TGTGCCAGCTCACCCCGACAGGGGAAGATGAGCGAAAAACTGTTTTTT.

This chain joins TRBV24-1 and TRBJ2-3; tentative D call: TRBD2 (5 bases). This CDR3 region has 14 residues. The germline V and J ends were trimmed by 4 bases and 0 bases, with 7 bases remaining between them. CDR1 is KGHDR and CDR2 is SFDVKD in the germline V gene. The CDR3 reads CATSDWTSTDTQYF. CDR3 coding DNA: TGTGCCACCAGTGACTGGACTAGCACAGATACGCAGTATTTT.